These 5 T cell receptor beta chains were all obtained from the same sample, sequenced in a study of T cells expressing NK-cell markers. TCRdb re-called the 5' RACE reads and catalogs CDR3 proteins one per entry, DNA excluded. The sample shows 350,000 to 450,000 distinct CDR3 sequences, and over 4% sits with its ten largest clones. The source material was blood T cells: a sorted CD56 or NKG2C T cell subset, CD4+ or CD8+ T cells, or bulk PBMC T cells (not recorded which). These receptors were taken from a man aged 18-70 years in good health.

The chain recombines TRBV6-5 with TRBJ1-1; lacking DNA, the TRBD1 call made by TCRdb goes unchecked. From germline, CDR1 is MNHEY and CDR2 SVGAGI. The CDR3 has 15 amino acids. This CDR3 reads CASSYSRSTGPEAFF.

This chain uses TRBV7-2 with TRBJ1-4. CDR3 length: 13 residues. The germline V gene encodes CDR1 SGHTA and CDR2 FQGNSA. This CDR3 reads CASSSDGPRKLFF.

The chain combines TRBV6-4 with TRBJ2-5; as DNA is missing, the TRBD1 call by TCRdb cannot be tested. CDR3 length: 15 residues. Germline V gives CDR1 MRHNA, CDR2 SNTAGT. The CDR3 loop reads CASSRIGGRDETQYF.

The V gene is TRBV18, the J gene TRBJ2-4. Germline-derived CDR1 and CDR2 are KGHSH and LQKENI. This CDR3 comprises 17 residues. The CDR3 sequence: CASSPPGSIVAKNIQYF.

This rearrangement joins TRBV28 to TRBJ1-2; no DNA is available, so the TRBD1 call from TCRdb remains unchecked. The CDR3 loop spans 16 amino acids. Germline assignment: CDR1 MDHEN and CDR2 SYDVKM. CDR3 region: CASSPHGTRGNYGYTF.